The 23 T cell receptor beta chains reported below all come from one sample, sequenced in a study of PD-L1 blockade in urothelial cancer. Time point indicated: peripheral blood 6 weeks after treatment start. Clones were read by immunoSEQ multiplex PCR, and TCRdb kept only the in-frame ones, dropping some. The sample records 30,000 or so clones, around 89% being singletons. The sample in question was PBMCs, obtained around atezolizumab (anti-PD-L1) treatment. These receptors all come from a man older than 75 with urothelial cancer.

The rearrangement links TRBV6-5 to TRBJ1-2; D may be TRBD1 (6 bases). Germline CDR1 and CDR2: MNHEY and SVGAGI. The ends were cut back, 2 bases at V and 8 bases at J, with 12 bases in the middle. This CDR3 spans 13 amino acids. CDR3 bases: TGTGCCAGCAGTTACGGGACAAGTCGCGGCTACACCTTC. Protein sequence: CASSYGTSRGYTF.

The chain employs TRBV28 and TRBJ1-2; tentative D call: TRBD1 (5 bases). Per germline, CDR1 MDHEN and CDR2 SYDVKM. Trimming shortened V by 3 bases and J by 8 bases, and 13 bases separated the two germline ends. The CDR3 extends over 13 amino acids. The CDR3 bases are TGTGCCAGCAGTTTGGGCGGCGGGGGAGGCTACACCTTC. Translated, it gives CASSLGGGGGYTF.

The gene calls are TRBV5-5 and TRBJ2-3, with 13 bases lining up with TRBD2. Per germline, CDR1 SGHKS and CDR2 YYEKEE (reference sequence). The CDR3 spans 16 residues. J lost 4 bases, V lost 3 bases, and 5 bases had no gene match. CDR3 sequence reads: CASSSGLAGASDTQYF. In DNA form, the CDR3 reads TGTGCCAGCAGCTCAGGACTAGCGGGAGCGTCAGATACGCAGTATTTT.

About this clone: The sample contains more than one DNA sequence encoding this CDR3. V and J are TRBV5-6 and TRBJ1-3, with TRBD1 identical over 7 bases. V lost 3 bases and J lost 3; bases outside the gene matches: 6. This CDR3 region has 15 residues. Germline V CDR1 and CDR2: SGHDT, YYEEEE. The CDR3: CASSSDRVGGNTIYF. As DNA, the CDR3 is TGTGCCAGCAGCTCCGACAGGGTCGGTGGAAACACCATATATTTT.

The chain recombines TRBV5-4 with TRBJ2-3; TRBD1 agrees at 8 bases. CDR1 is SGHNT and CDR2 is YYREEE in the germline V gene (reference sequence). The CDR3 runs 15 residues. Losses at the gene ends were 4 bases for V and 0 bases for J; bases not matched to a gene: 4. Here the CDR3 reads CASSIGQGSTDTQYF. The DNA of the CDR3 is TGTGCCAGCAGCATAGGACAGGGTAGCACAGATACGCAGTATTTT. The entire variable domain, with the rest obtained from reference TRBV5-4 and TRBJ2-3, is as follows: ETGVTQSPTHLIKTRGQQVTLRCSSQSGHNTVSWYQQALGQGPQFIFQYYREEENGRGNFPPRFSGLQFPNYSSELNVNALELDDSALYLCASSIGQGSTDTQYFGPGTRLTVL.

The genes are TRBV7-9 and TRBJ1-1, with D unresolved. The CDR3 extends over 14 amino acids. Between the trimmed V and J ends, which lost 5 bases and 8 bases, there was a span of 18 bases. The germline gives CDR1 SEHNR, CDR2 FQNEAQ (reference sequence). The CDR3 sequence: CASSHVEGSREAFF. The CDR3 nucleotides read TGTGCCAGCAGCCATGTCGAAGGGAGCAGGGAAGCTTTCTTT.

The count of this clone is one. The chain employs TRBV7-2 and TRBJ2-7; 9 bases align to TRBD2. The germline V gene has CDR1 SGHTA and CDR2 FQGNSA. This CDR3 is built from 15 residues. V lost 5 bases to trimming and J lost 7 bases; unmatched junction nucleotides: 12. CDR3 nucleotides: TGTGCCAGCAGCCCACTGGCGGGAGGGCCCCGGGAGCAGTACTTC. Translated, it gives CASSPLAGGPREQYF.

V usage is TRBV7-2 and J usage is TRBJ1-2; TRBD1 might be the D (6 bases). Trimming removed 4 bases from V and 8 bases from J, with 17 bases in between. Germline loops: CDR1 SGHTA, CDR2 FQGNSA. The CDR3 has 14 residues. CDR3 nucleotides: TGTGCCAGCAGCTCGCCCTCCAGGGGCGCCGGCTACACCTTC. Its translation is CASSSPSRGAGYTF. Based on the CDR3 plus reference TRBV7-2 and TRBJ1-2, the full variable domain is GAGVSQSPSNKVTEKGKDVELRCDPISGHTALYWYRQSLGQGLEFLIYFQGNSAPDKSGLPSDRFSAERTGGSVSTLTIQRTQQEDSAVYLCASSSPSRGAGYTFGSGTRLTVV.

The chain has TRBV6-1 and TRBJ1-2, with D possibly being TRBD1 (5 bases). Per the germline V gene, CDR1 is MNHNS and CDR2 is SASEGT. CDR3 length: 13 amino acids. Trimming pared 5 bases from V and 3 bases from J, leaving 10 bases between. CDR3 region: CASSRGAYYGYTF. Here the CDR3 DNA reads TGTGCCAGCAGTAGGGGCGCCTACTATGGCTACACCTTC.

The chain recombines TRBV27 with TRBJ1-1, with D possibly matching TRBD1 (5 bases). The CDR3 sequence is 11 residues long. Germline lookup yields CDR1 MNHEY and CDR2 SMNVEV (reference sequence). The V gene lost 2 bases and the J gene lost 8 bases, with 6 bases spanning the gap. The CDR3 loop is CASSLGAEAFF. The CDR3 coding sequence is TGTGCCAGCAGTTTAGGGGCAGAAGCTTTCTTT.

The chain links TRBV28 to TRBJ1-1; no clear D gene. This CDR3 spans 11 amino acids. V dropped 6 bases and J dropped 5 bases, with 7 bases sitting between them. In germline, CDR1 is MDHEN, CDR2 SYDVKM. The CDR3 DNA follows: TGTGCCAGCAGGTCCAGGACTGAAGCTTTCTTT. It translates to CASRSRTEAFF.

The CDR3 DNA sequence: TGTGCCAGCGGAATAGGGGCGCAGAACACCGGGGAGCTGTTTTTT. It codes for CASGIGAQNTGELFF. The rearrangement links TRBV2 to TRBJ2-2, with D tentatively TRBD1 (5 bases). Germline loops: CDR1 SNHLY, CDR2 FYNNEI. With 8 bases removed from V and 1 base from J, the gap between germline ends came to 14 bases. The CDR3 is 15 residues long.

The sample holds one count of this clone. This rearrangement joins TRBV18 to TRBJ1-2; a possible D gene is TRBD1 (6 bases). Trimming stripped 5 bases from V and 4 bases from J, with 17 bases between. The CDR3 is made up of 15 amino acids. Looked up from germline, CDR1 is KGHSH and CDR2 is LQKENI. The CDR3 DNA reads as TGTGCCAGCTCAGAAAATACAGGACAGATCTATGGCTACACCTTC. This codes for CASSENTGQIYGYTF.

The chain couples TRBV5-6 to TRBJ2-7; TRBD1 matches 8 bases. The CDR3 length is 15 residues. Germline V gene data show CDR1 as SGHDT and CDR2 as YYEEEE. J gave up 6 bases and V 0 bases, and 8 bases lay outside the gene matches. The DNA for the CDR3 is TGTGCCAGCAGCTTGGAAGACAGGGGCGGGTCCGAGCAGTACTTC. Translated, it gives CASSLEDRGGSEQYF.

The chain carries TRBV27 and TRBJ2-3; TRBD2 is a possible D gene (10 bases). With 5 bases removed from V and 5 bases from J, the gap between germline ends came to 35 bases. CDR1 and CDR2 (germline): MNHEY, SMNVEV (reference sequence). This CDR3 is built from 21 residues. CDR3 DNA sequence: TGTGCCAGCAGTCCGGACAGGGGAGGTCAGCGGGAGGGCCTATTTGGAGATACGCAGTATTTT. Translated: CASSPDRGGQREGLFGDTQYF.

There are a few counts of this clone. This sequence joins TRBV7-2 and TRBJ2-7; 8 bases match TRBD2. The germline V gene has CDR1 SGHTA and CDR2 FQGNSA. V shed 5 bases, J shed 12 bases, and the junction held 12 bases outside the gene matches. The CDR3 covers 13 residues. The CDR3 DNA reads as TGTGCCAGCAGCACCGATTTGAGCGGGAGATGGTACTTC. It specifies CASSTDLSGRWYF.

The V gene is TRBV10-1, the J gene TRBJ2-1, with 11 bases aligning to TRBD2. This CDR3 is built from 16 residues. The V segment lost 5 bases and the J segment 3 bases; nucleotides outside the gene matches: 6. Germline V CDR1 and CDR2: WNHNN, SYGVQD (reference sequence). This CDR3 is CASSSGLAGSYNEQFF. For the CDR3, the DNA is TGCGCCAGCAGTTCCGGACTAGCGGGCAGCTACAATGAGCAGTTCTTC.

The V call is TRBV2, the J call TRBJ2-5; TRBD2 agrees at 8 bases. The germline V gene has CDR1 SNHLY and CDR2 FYNNEI. The CDR3 extends over 17 amino acids. With 8 bases clipped from V and 3 bases from J, the junction kept 17 bases outside the gene matches. The CDR3 nucleotides read TGTGCCAGCCAGGTTGCGAGCGGGAGCCCGTGGGAAGAGACCCAGTACTTC. Amino acid sequence: CASQVASGSPWEETQYF.

Sample share makes this clone medium-sized (0.01 to 0.1%). This sequence joins TRBV27 and TRBJ1-2; TRBD1 aligns across 9 bases. The ends lost 4 bases at V and 6 bases at J; junction bases unmatched: 6. Germline CDR1 is MNHEY and CDR2 is SMNVEV (reference sequence). The CDR3 extends over 14 amino acids. CDR3 loop: CASSSGDRADGYTF. The CDR3 nucleotides are TGTGCCAGCAGTTCCGGGGACAGGGCTGATGGCTACACCTTC.

This sequence joins TRBV19 and TRBJ2-1; 7 nucleotides match TRBD1. CDR3 size: 14 residues. Germline V gene lookup returns CDR1 LNHDA and CDR2 SQIVND (reference sequence). J was trimmed by 2 bases and V by 8 bases; bases with no gene match: 6. Written as DNA, the CDR3 is TGTGCCAGTCGCCCGGGACAGACCTACAATGAGCAGTTCTTC. Translating it yields CASRPGQTYNEQFF.

V is TRBV10-1 and J is TRBJ2-7, with TRBD1 matching over 9 bases. The germline V gene has CDR1 WNHNN and CDR2 SYGVQD (reference sequence). V lost 3 bases, J lost 6 bases, and 12 bases stayed unmatched. CDR3 size: 16 residues. The CDR3 sequence is CASSEGSEQGAPEQYF. The CDR3 DNA is TGCGCCAGCAGTGAAGGGTCCGAACAGGGGGCCCCCGAGCAGTACTTC.

The chain carries TRBV2 and TRBJ2-2; 7 positions agree with TRBD2. The J segment lost 6 bases and the V segment lost 6 bases, leaving 10 bases of the junction unmatched. In germline, CDR1 is SNHLY, CDR2 FYNNEI. The CDR3 extends over 15 amino acids. The CDR3 here is CASRAVAGVSGELFF. The CDR3 nucleotides read TGTGCCAGCAGGGCCGTGGCGGGAGTTTCCGGGGAGCTGTTTTTT.

The chain has TRBV5-1 and TRBJ2-7; 7 bases are a match to TRBD2. CDR3 length: 17 residues. V was clipped by 4 bases and J by 5 bases; unmatched bases: 18. Germline lookup yields CDR1 SGHRS and CDR2 YFSETQ. The CDR3 nucleotides are TGCGCCAGCAGCGTTGGGAGGGGAGGTAATTCCCTCAACGAGCAGTACTTC. Translated: CASSVGRGGNSLNEQYF.